This is a list of T cell receptor beta chains from one sample in a study of T cell changes during pregnancy in multiple sclerosis. The method was immunoSEQ multiplex PCR; TCRdb's version includes in-frame clones alone and lacks a portion of them. The table records around 100,000 clones, less than 95% of them present only once. Here the sequenced sample was peripheral blood, taken in the second trimester of pregnancy. All receptors derive from a female donor in good health, enrolled as a control in a pregnancy study. CDR3s include the opening cysteine and the closing phenylalanine or tryptophan. A D gene is named only where the DNA matches it firmly. Clone size, where shown, is once, few, many, or a class for clones that have expanded.

d_gene	v_gene	j_gene	abundance	CDR3nt	CDR3aa
TRBD1	TRBV6-4	TRBJ1-2	NA	TGTGCCAGCAGTGCAGGGGGAGATAACTATGGCTACACCTTC	CASSAGGDNYGYTF
TRBD1	TRBV28	TRBJ1-2	NA	TGTGCCAGCAGTTTAGGGGACAGGCCCCTGTATAGCTACACCTTC	CASSLGDRPLYSYTF
NA	TRBV28	TRBJ2-4	NA	TGTGCCACCCGGGAGAGGGACCTAGCCAAAAACATTCAGTACTTC	CATRERDLAKNIQYF
NA	TRBV18	TRBJ1-6	NA	TGTGCCAGCTCTCCTGAGGACAGAAGCTCCTATAATTCACCCCTCCACTTT	CASSPEDRSSYNSPLHF
TRBD2	TRBV15	TRBJ2-1	NA	TGTGCCACCAGTGCCGAGCGGGAAACCTACAATGAGCAGTTCTTC	CATSAERETYNEQFF
NA	TRBV6-5	TRBJ1-4	NA	TGTGCCAGCAGTTACCAGCCAACAGGATATAATGAAAAACTGTTTTTT	CASSYQPTGYNEKLFF
NA	TRBV10-3	TRBJ2-3	NA	TGTGCCATCAGTGAGGGAGCGTCGAGCACAGATACGCAGTATTTT	CAISEGASSTDTQYF
TRBD1	TRBV9	TRBJ1-2	NA	TGTGCCAGCAGGAGGGACAGGGGGTCCTATGGCTACACCTTC	CASRRDRGSYGYTF
TRBD1	TRBV28	TRBJ1-2	NA	TGTGCCAGCAGTTACGGCAGGGGGGTAAACTATGGCTACACCTTC	CASSYGRGVNYGYTF
NA	TRBV10-1	TRBJ2-7	NA	TGCGCCAGCAGCCGGGACATGGCGGGCGAGCAGTACTTC	CASSRDMAGEQYF
TRBD1	TRBV5-1	TRBJ1-3	NA	TGCGCCAGCAGCTTGGTCGGGACAGGGACTGGAAACACCATATATTTT	CASSLVGTGTGNTIYF
NA	TRBV5-1	TRBJ2-1	NA	TGCGCCAGCAGCTTGGCAGGGTTAGATGAGCAGTTCTTC	CASSLAGLDEQFF
TRBD1	TRBV14	TRBJ2-3	once	TGTGCCAGCAGCGATCGACAGGGATCCACCACAGATACGCAGTATTTT	CASSDRQGSTTDTQYF
NA	TRBV7-9	TRBJ1-3	NA	TGTGCCAGCAGCCTACCGGGTAGCTCTGGAAACACCATATATTTT	CASSLPGSSGNTIYF
NA	TRBV10-3	TRBJ2-1	NA	TGTGCCATCAGTGACTCCGTTTCGAGGAACCCATCGTTACGCAATGAGCAGTTCTTC	CAISDSVSRNPSLRNEQFF
TRBD2	TRBV6-1	TRBJ2-7	NA	TGTGCCAGCAGGGACCTACGGGAGGGTTCCTACGAGCAGTACTTC	CASRDLREGSYEQYF
NA	TRBV19	TRBJ1-1	NA	TGTGCCAGTGTGGGCCTTGGAGCTTTCTTT	CASVGLGAFF
NA	TRBV7-7	TRBJ2-5	NA	TGTGCCAGCAGCGAACGCGGTAGGGAGACCCAGTACTTC	CASSERGRETQYF
TRBD1	TRBV11-2	TRBJ1-2	NA	TGTGCCAGCAGCATAAATGTAGGGGACAGCCGATTCTTC	CASSINVGDSRFF
TRBD2	TRBV5-6	TRBJ2-7	once	TGTGCCAGCAGCGCAACGGGACTAGCGAGCTCTGAGCAGTACTTC	CASSATGLASSEQYF
TRBD1	TRBV5-8	TRBJ1-5	NA	TGTGCCAGCAGCGGGTCGGACAGGGGCGGTCAGCCCCAGCATTTT	CASSGSDRGGQPQHF
TRBD1	TRBV4-1	TRBJ2-2	once	TGCGCCAGCAGTTGGCAGGGGGCCGGGGAGCTGTTTTTT	CASSWQGAGELFF
NA	TRBV4-2	TRBJ2-3	NA	TGTGCCAGCAGCCAAGACGGGAACGCAGATACGCAGTATTTT	CASSQDGNADTQYF
TRBD1	TRBV6-1	TRBJ2-5	NA	TGTGCCAGCACTCCGACAGGGATGGAGACCCAGTACTTC	CASTPTGMETQYF
NA	TRBV4-3	TRBJ2-7	NA	TGCGCCAGCAGCCCGGTAGCCAGCGGGTACTCCTACGAGCAGTACTTC	CASSPVASGYSYEQYF
NA	TRBV28	TRBJ1-5	NA	TGTGCCAGCCATCGCCGGGGAGAAAGCAATCAGCCCCAGCATTTT	CASHRRGESNQPQHF
TRBD1	TRBV6-5	TRBJ2-7	NA	TGTGCCAGCAGTCCGCGGACAGGGGGGAACGAGCAGTACTTC	CASSPRTGGNEQYF
NA	TRBV28	TRBJ2-7	NA	TGTGCCAGCAGTTACATAGCGTACTACTCCTACGAGCAGTACTTC	CASSYIAYYSYEQYF
NA	TRBV7-2	TRBJ2-7	NA	TGTGCCAGCAGCTTAGAGAGGTCCTACGAGCAGTACTTC	CASSLERSYEQYF
TRBD1	TRBV6-5	TRBJ2-5	NA	TGTGCCAGCAGGGACAGGGGGCCTGAGACCCAGTACTTC	CASRDRGPETQYF
TRBD1	TRBV28	TRBJ1-6	NA	TGTGCCAGCAGTCCGGGACAGGGCAATTCACCCCTCCACTTT	CASSPGQGNSPLHF
NA	TRBV11-2	TRBJ2-7	NA	TGTGCCAGCAGCCCCCAAAGAGCCGAGTACTCCGAGCAGTACTTC	CASSPQRAEYSEQYF
TRBD1	TRBV5-1	TRBJ1-2	few	TGCGCCAGCAGCCCCGGGACAGAGAACTATGGCTACACCTTC	CASSPGTENYGYTF
NA	TRBV28	TRBJ2-7	NA	TGTGCCAGCAGTGCTCCCGGGACACAATCCTACGAGCAGTACTTC	CASSAPGTQSYEQYF
TRBD1	TRBV15	TRBJ2-3	NA	TGTGCCACCAGCAGAGACAGGGGGCCCGCAGATACGCAGTATTTT	CATSRDRGPADTQYF
NA	TRBV7-2	TRBJ2-2	once	TGTGCCAGCAGCGCAGACTTCAACACCGGGGAGCTGTTTTTT	CASSADFNTGELFF
TRBD2	TRBV2	TRBJ2-1	NA	TGTGCCAGCAGGAGCGGGAGCTCCTACAATGAGCAGTTCTTC	CASRSGSSYNEQFF
TRBD2	TRBV7-6	TRBJ2-1	NA	TGTGCCAGCAGCTTAGCACCTACTAGCGGGAGGGGGGAGCAGTTCTTC	CASSLAPTSGRGEQFF
NA	TRBV7-9	TRBJ2-1	NA	TGTGCCAGCAGCTTTGCGGGGAATAACAATGAGCAGTTCTTC	CASSFAGNNNEQFF
NA	TRBV4-2	TRBJ2-5	NA	TGTGCCAGCAGCCAAGATCGTACTAGCCGGGGGGAGACCCAGTACTTC	CASSQDRTSRGETQYF
TRBD1	TRBV28	TRBJ1-3	NA	TGTGCCAGCAGTTTGGAGGGGATGGGGCAGGGGGCTGGAAACACCATATATTTT	CASSLEGMGQGAGNTIYF
TRBD1	TRBV6-5	TRBJ1-2	NA	TGTGCCACCGTAACGGGACAGCTCACCTATGGCTACACCTTC	CATVTGQLTYGYTF
NA	TRBV27	TRBJ1-5	NA	TGTGCCAGCCGCTGGGCCACGGGCAATCAGCCCCAGCATTTT	CASRWATGNQPQHF
NA	TRBV5-6	TRBJ1-6	NA	TGTGCCAGCAGCTTCGGCAGGGTCAACTATAATTCACCCCTCCACTTT	CASSFGRVNYNSPLHF
NA	TRBV30	TRBJ2-4	NA	TGTGCCTGGAGTGTAGGGACATACCCCTACTTC	CAWSVGTYPYF
NA	TRBV9	TRBJ1-6	NA	TGTGCCAGCAGCGCCACAGGGAGCTCCTATAATTCACCCCTCCACTTT	CASSATGSSYNSPLHF
NA	TRBV7-6	TRBJ2-7	NA	TGTGCCAGCAGCTTAGCCCTCTCCTACGAGCAGTACTTC	CASSLALSYEQYF
NA	TRBV19	TRBJ1-4	NA	TGTGCCAGTAGTACCGGGAAGGGGGGGAATGAAAAACTGTTTTTT	CASSTGKGGNEKLFF
TRBD2	TRBV15	TRBJ2-2	NA	TGTGCCACCAGCAGAGCACTACTAGCGGGAGGATCGGCCGGGGAGCTGTTTTTT	CATSRALLAGGSAGELFF
TRBD2	TRBV4-2	TRBJ2-7	NA	TGTGCCAGCAGCCAAGAAGGCACTAGCGGGGGCTACGAGCAGTACTTC	CASSQEGTSGGYEQYF
TRBD1	TRBV19	TRBJ1-5	NA	TGTGCCGCCCAAACAGGGGGCAATCAGCCCCAGCATTTT	CAAQTGGNQPQHF
TRBD1	TRBV5-4	TRBJ1-2	NA	TGTGCCAGCAGCTTGAGACAGGGTAACTATGGCTACACCTTC	CASSLRQGNYGYTF